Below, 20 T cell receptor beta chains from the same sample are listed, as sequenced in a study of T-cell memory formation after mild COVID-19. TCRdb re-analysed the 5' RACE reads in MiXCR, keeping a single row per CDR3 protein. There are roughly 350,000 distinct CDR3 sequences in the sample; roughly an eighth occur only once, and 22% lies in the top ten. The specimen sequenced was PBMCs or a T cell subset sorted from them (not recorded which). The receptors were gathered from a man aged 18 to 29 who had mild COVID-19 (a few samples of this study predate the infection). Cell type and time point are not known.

The CDR3 is CSARHWTSGGPAQYF. The CDR3 DNA reads as TGCAGTGCTAGGCATTGGACTAGCGGGGGCCCTGCGCAGTATTTT. The rearrangement links TRBV20-1 to TRBJ2-3, with TRBD2 identical over 13 bases. This CDR3 is 15 amino acids long. V was pared by 3 bases and J by 10 bases, with 10 bases of the junction left unmatched. Germline lookup yields CDR1 DFQATT and CDR2 SNEGSKA (reference sequence).

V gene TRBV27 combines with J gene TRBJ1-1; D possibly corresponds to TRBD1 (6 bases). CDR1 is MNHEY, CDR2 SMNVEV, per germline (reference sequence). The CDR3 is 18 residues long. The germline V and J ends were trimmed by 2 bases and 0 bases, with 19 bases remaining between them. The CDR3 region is CASSLLGAGWLLNTEAFF. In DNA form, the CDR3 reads TGTGCCAGCAGTTTACTGGGGGCAGGGTGGCTCCTGAACACTGAAGCTTTCTTT.

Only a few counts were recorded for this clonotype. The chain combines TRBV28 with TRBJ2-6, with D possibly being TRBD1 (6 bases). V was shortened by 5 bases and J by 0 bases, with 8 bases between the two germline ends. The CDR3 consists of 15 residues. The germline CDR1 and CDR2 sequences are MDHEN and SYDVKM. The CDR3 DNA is TGTGCCAGCAGTCGGACAGACTCTGGGGCCAACGTCCTGACTTTC. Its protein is CASSRTDSGANVLTF.

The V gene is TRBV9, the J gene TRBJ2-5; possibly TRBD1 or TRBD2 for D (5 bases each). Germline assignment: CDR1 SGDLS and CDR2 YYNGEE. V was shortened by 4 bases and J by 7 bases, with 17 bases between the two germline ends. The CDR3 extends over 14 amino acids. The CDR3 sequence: CASSIRDATGTQYF. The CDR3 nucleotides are TGTGCCAGCAGCATCCGGGACGCGACGGGGACCCAGTACTTC.

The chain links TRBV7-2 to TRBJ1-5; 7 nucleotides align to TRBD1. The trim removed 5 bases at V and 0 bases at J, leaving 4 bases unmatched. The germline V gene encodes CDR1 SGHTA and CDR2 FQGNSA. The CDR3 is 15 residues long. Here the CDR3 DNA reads TGTGCCAGCAGCCACAGGGGATATAGCAATCAGCCCCAGCATTTT. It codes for CASSHRGYSNQPQHF. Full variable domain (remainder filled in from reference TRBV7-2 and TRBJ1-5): GAGVSQSPSNKVTEKGKDVELRCDPISGHTALYWYRQSLGQGLEFLIYFQGNSAPDKSGLPSDRFSAERTGGSVSTLTIQRTQQEDSAVYLCASSHRGYSNQPQHFGDGTRLSIL.

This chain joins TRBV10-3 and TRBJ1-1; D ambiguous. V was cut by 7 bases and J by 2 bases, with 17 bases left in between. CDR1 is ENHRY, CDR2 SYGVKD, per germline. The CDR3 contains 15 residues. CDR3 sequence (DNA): TGTGCCATCATGGACCTTGCCAGCTCAAACACTGAAGCTTTCTTT. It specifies CAIMDLASSNTEAFF.

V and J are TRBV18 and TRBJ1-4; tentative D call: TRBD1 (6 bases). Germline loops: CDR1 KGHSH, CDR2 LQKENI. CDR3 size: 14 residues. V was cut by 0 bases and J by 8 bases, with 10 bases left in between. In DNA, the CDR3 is TGTGCCAGCTCACCACCGGGACATAGAGAAAAACTGTTTTTT. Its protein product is CASSPPGHREKLFF. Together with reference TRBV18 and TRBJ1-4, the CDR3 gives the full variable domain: NAGVMQNPRHLVRRRGQEARLRCSPMKGHSHVYWYRQLPEEGLKFMVYLQKENIIDESGMPKERFSAEFPKEGPSILRIQQVVRGDSAAYFCASSPPGHREKLFFGSGTQLSVL.

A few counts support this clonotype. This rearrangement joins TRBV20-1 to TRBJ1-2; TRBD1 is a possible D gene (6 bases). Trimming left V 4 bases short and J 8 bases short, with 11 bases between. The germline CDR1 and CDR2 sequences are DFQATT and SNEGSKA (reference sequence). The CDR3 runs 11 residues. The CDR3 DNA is TGCAGTGCTACAGGGGTGGGAGGCTACACCTTC. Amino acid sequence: CSATGVGGYTF.

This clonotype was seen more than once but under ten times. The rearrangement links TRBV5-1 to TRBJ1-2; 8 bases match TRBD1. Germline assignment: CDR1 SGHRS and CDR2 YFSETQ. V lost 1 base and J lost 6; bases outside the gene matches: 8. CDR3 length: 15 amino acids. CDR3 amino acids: CASSLSSGGYDGYTF. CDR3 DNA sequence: TGCGCCAGCAGCTTGTCGTCAGGGGGCTACGATGGCTACACCTTC. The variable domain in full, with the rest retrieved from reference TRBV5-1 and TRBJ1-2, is KAGVTQTPRYLIKTRGQQVTLSCSPISGHRSVSWYQQTPGQGLQFLFEYFSETQRNKGNFPGRFSGRQFSNSRSEMNVSTLELGDSALYLCASSLSSGGYDGYTFGSGTRLTVV.

CDR3 loop: CASSLTLDRGPYF. The CDR3 nucleotides are TGTGCCAGCAGTTTAACCTTGGACAGGGGCCCTTACTTC. V is TRBV28 and J is TRBJ2-4, with 9 nucleotides matching TRBD1. Germline lookup yields CDR1 MDHEN and CDR2 SYDVKM. V lost 2 bases and J lost 16; bases outside the gene matches: 9. The CDR3 loop spans 13 amino acids.

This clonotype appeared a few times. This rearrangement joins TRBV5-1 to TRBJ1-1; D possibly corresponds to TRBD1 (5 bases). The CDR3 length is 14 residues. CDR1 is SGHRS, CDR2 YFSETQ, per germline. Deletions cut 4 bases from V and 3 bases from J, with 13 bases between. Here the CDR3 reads CASSRSQGYTEAFF. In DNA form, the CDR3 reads TGCGCCAGCAGCCGATCTCAGGGTTACACTGAAGCTTTCTTT.

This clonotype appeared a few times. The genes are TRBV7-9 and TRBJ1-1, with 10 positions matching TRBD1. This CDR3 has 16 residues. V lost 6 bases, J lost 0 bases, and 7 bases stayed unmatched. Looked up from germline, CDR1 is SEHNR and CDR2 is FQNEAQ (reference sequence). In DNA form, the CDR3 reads TGTGCCAGCAGTGACCGGGACAGGGGCCTGAACACTGAAGCTTTCTTT. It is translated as CASSDRDRGLNTEAFF.

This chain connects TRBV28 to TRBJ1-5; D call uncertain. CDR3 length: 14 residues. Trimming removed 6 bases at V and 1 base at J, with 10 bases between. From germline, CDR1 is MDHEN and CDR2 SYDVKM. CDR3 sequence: CASSQSSSNQPQHF. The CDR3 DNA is TGTGCCAGCAGCCAGTCTTCAAGCAATCAGCCCCAGCATTTT.

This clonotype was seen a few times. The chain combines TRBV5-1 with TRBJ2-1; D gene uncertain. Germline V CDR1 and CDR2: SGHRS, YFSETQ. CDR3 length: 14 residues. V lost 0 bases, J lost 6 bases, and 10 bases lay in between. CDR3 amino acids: CASSLDPNINEQFF. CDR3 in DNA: TGCGCCAGCAGCTTGGACCCGAACATCAATGAGCAGTTCTTC.

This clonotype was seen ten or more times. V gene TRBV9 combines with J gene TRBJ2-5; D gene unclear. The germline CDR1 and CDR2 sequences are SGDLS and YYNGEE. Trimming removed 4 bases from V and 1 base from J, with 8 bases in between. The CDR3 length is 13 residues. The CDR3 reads CASSPRLQETQYF. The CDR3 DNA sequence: TGTGCCAGCAGCCCCCGCCTCCAAGAGACCCAGTACTTC.

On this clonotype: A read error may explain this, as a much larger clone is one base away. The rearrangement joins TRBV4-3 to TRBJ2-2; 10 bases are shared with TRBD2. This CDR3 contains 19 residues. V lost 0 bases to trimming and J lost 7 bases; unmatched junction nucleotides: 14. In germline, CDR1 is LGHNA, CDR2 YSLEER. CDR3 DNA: TGCGCCAGCAGCCAAGAGTACGGAACTAGCGGGGTTCTGGGCGGGGAGCTGTTTTTT. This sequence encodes CASSQEYGTSGVLGGELFF.

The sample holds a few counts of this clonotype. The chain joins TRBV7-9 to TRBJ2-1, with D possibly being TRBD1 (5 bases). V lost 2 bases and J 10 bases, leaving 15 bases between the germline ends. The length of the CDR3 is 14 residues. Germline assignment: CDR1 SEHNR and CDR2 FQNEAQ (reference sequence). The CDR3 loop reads CASSLSGQGWEQFF. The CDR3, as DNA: TGTGCCAGCAGCTTATCGGGCCAGGGCTGGGAGCAGTTCTTC.

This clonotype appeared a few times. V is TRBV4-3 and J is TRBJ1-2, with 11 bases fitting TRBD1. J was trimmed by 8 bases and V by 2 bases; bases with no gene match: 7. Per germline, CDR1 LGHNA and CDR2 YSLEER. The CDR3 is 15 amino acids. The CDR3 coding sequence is TGCGCCAGCAGCCAATTCGGACAGGGGGCTGGGGGCTACACCTTC. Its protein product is CASSQFGQGAGGYTF.

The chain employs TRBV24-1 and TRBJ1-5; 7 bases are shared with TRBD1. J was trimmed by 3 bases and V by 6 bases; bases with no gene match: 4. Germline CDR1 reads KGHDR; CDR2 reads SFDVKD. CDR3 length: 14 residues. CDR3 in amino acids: CATSQTGFNQPQHF. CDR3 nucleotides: TGTGCCACCAGTCAGACAGGGTTCAATCAGCCCCAGCATTTT.

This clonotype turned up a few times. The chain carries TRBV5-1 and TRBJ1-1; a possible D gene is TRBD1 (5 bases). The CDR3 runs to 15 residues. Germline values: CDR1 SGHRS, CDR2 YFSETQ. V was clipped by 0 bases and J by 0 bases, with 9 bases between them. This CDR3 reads CASSLEAGVNTEAFF. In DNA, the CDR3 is TGCGCCAGCAGCTTGGAAGCGGGGGTGAACACTGAAGCTTTCTTT.